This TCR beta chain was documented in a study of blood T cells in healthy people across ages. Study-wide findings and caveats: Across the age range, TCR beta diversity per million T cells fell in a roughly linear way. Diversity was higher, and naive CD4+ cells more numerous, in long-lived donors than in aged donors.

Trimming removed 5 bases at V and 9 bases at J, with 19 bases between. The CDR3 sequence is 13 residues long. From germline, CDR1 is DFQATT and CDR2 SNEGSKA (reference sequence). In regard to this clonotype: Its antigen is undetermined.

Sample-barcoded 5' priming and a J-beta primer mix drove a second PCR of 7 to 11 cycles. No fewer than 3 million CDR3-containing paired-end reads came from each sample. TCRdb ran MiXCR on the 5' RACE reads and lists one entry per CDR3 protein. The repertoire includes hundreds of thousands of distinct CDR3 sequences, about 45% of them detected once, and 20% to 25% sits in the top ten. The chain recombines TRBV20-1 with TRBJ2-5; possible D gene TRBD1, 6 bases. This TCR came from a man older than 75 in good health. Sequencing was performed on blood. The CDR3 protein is CSAEGVGVEAQYF. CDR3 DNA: TGCAGTGCTGAGGGGGTAGGCGTTGAGGCCCAGTACTTC.